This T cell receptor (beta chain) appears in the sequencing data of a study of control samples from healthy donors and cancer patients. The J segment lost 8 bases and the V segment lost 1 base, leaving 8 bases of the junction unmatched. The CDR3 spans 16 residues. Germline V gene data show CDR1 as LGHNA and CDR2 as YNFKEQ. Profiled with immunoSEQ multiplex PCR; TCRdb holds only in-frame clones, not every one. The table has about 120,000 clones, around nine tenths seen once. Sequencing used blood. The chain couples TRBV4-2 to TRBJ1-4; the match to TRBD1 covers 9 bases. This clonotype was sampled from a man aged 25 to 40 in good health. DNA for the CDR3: TGTGCCAGCAGCCAAGGGGGAGGAACAGGGGGCGAAAAACTGTTTTTT. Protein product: CASSQGGGTGGEKLFF.